The 15 T cell receptor beta chains below all came from one sample that was sequenced in a study of blood T cell repertoires in COVID-19. The data were produced by immunoSEQ multiplex PCR, yet TCRdb's version contains in-frame clones alone and is incomplete. Here the sample spans hundreds of thousands of clones, roughly 89% being singletons. Input material: PBMCs or T cells enriched from blood (not recorded which). The source is a woman in her twenties or thirties with acute COVID-19.

The CDR3 DNA is TGTGCCAGCTCACCGGCAGGGGGGTCATGGGAGCAGTACTTC. It translates to CASSPAGGSWEQYF. The chain employs TRBV18 and TRBJ2-7; weak D call: TRBD1 (7 bases). V was pared by 3 bases and J by 7 bases, with 16 bases between. This CDR3 region has 14 residues. The germline V gene has CDR1 KGHSH and CDR2 LQKENI.

The genes are TRBV28 and TRBJ1-2, with a weak D call TRBD1 (5 bases). Germline V gene lookup returns CDR1 MDHEN and CDR2 SYDVKM. The V and J ends lost 6 bases and 4 bases respectively, with 18 bases between them. The CDR3 contains 15 residues. The CDR3 DNA sequence: TGTGCCAGCAGCCCCGGGCGGACGGGACTCTATGGCTACACCTTC. Translated, it gives CASSPGRTGLYGYTF.

The V gene is TRBV4-2, the J gene TRBJ1-4; 10 bases are shared with TRBD1. CDR3 length: 14 amino acids. Germline lookup yields CDR1 LGHNA and CDR2 YNFKEQ. The V and J ends lost 4 bases and 6 bases, in that order; junction bases with no gene match: 2. The CDR3 DNA reads TGTGCCAGCAGCCGGACAGGGGGGGATGAAAAACTGTTTTTT. The encoded protein is CASSRTGGDEKLFF.

The rearrangement links TRBV10-1 to TRBJ1-2; D is perhaps TRBD1 (5 bases). The CDR3 totals 14 residues. Germline loops: CDR1 WNHNN, CDR2 SYGVQD (reference sequence). Trimming pared 0 bases from V and 9 bases from J, leaving 14 bases between. This CDR3 is CASSESRQGGSYTF. The CDR3 nucleotides read TGCGCCAGCAGTGAGTCTAGGCAGGGAGGAAGCTACACCTTC.

This rearrangement joins TRBV7-2 to TRBJ1-2; weak D call: TRBD1 (5 bases). The V gene's germline CDR1 is SGHTA and CDR2 FQGNSA. The CDR3 sequence is 14 residues long. V was shortened by 3 bases and J by 8 bases, with 16 bases between the two germline ends. The CDR3 is CASSFTSVPGGYTF. In DNA form, the CDR3 reads TGTGCCAGCAGCTTCACCTCGGTCCCAGGGGGCTACACCTTC. The full variable domain, rest sourced from reference TRBV7-2 and TRBJ1-2, is GAGVSQSPSNKVTEKGKDVELRCDPISGHTALYWYRQSLGQGLEFLIYFQGNSAPDKSGLPSDRFSAERTGGSVSTLTIQRTQQEDSAVYLCASSFTSVPGGYTFGSGTRLTVV.

The V call is TRBV16, the J call TRBJ2-1, with D possibly being TRBD1 (5 bases). The ends were cut back, 8 bases at V and 9 bases at J, with 17 bases in the middle. Per the germline V gene, CDR1 is KGHSY and CDR2 is FQNENV. CDR3 length: 13 amino acids. CDR3: CASSQGVTGEQFF. In DNA, the CDR3 is TGTGCCAGCTCCCAAGGGGTTACGGGTGAGCAGTTCTTC.

The chain is built from TRBV15 and TRBJ1-6, with D hard to call. CDR3 length: 14 residues. The V gene lost 9 bases and the J gene lost 0 bases, with 9 bases spanning the gap. Germline CDR1 and CDR2: LNHNV and YYDKDF (reference sequence). The CDR3 spells CATVDSSYNSPLHF. The DNA for the CDR3 is TGTGCCACAGTTGATAGCTCCTATAATTCACCCCTCCACTTT.

The chain has TRBV5-8 and TRBJ1-2, with D tentatively TRBD1 (5 bases). The V gene's germline CDR1 is SGHTS and CDR2 YDEGEE. With 0 bases removed from V and 7 bases from J, the gap between germline ends came to 13 bases. CDR3 length: 14 amino acids. CDR3 nucleotide sequence: TGTGCCAGCAGCTTGGGGGGCCCCTCTCGTGGCTACACCTTC. Translating gives CASSLGGPSRGYTF.

The chain employs TRBV28 and TRBJ1-2, with D tentatively TRBD1 (6 bases). Germline CDR1 MDHEN, CDR2 SYDVKM. V was cut by 8 bases and J by 4 bases, with 11 bases left in between. This CDR3 spans 12 amino acids. Written as DNA, the CDR3 is TGTGCCAGCGAGACAGGTTTCTATGGCTACACCTTC. Translation: CASETGFYGYTF.

The chain combines TRBV7-9 with TRBJ2-2; 7 bases agree with TRBD2. Germline CDR1 reads SEHNR; CDR2 reads FQNEAQ (reference sequence). V shed 5 bases and J 0 bases; nucleotides not matched to a gene: 6. The CDR3 spans 16 residues. In nucleotides, the CDR3 is TGTGCCAGCAGCCTTCAGCGGGGTACGAACACCGGGGAGCTGTTTTTT. Its translation: CASSLQRGTNTGELFF. Supplemented by reference TRBV7-9 and TRBJ2-2, the full variable domain reads DTGVSQNPRHKITKRGQNVTFRCDPISEHNRLYWYRQTLGQGPEFLTYFQNEAQLEKSRLLSDRFSAERPKGSFSTLEIQRTEQGDSAMYLCASSLQRGTNTGELFFGEGSRLTVL.

The rearrangement joins TRBV7-3 to TRBJ2-1; 10 nucleotides agree with TRBD1. The J segment lost 4 bases and the V segment lost 2 bases, leaving 2 bases of the junction unmatched. Germline CDR1 and CDR2: SGHTA and FQGTGA. The CDR3 sequence is 15 residues long. CDR3 coding DNA: TGTGCCAGCAGCTTACGGGACAGGGGTTACAATGAGCAGTTCTTC. Translated: CASSLRDRGYNEQFF.

The chain recombines TRBV27 with TRBJ2-7; tentative D call: TRBD1 (6 bases). Trimming took off 3 bases at V and 5 bases at J, with 14 bases between the two ends. The V gene's germline CDR1 is MNHEY and CDR2 SMNVEV (reference sequence). The CDR3 has 14 residues. Written as DNA, the CDR3 is TGTGCCAGCAGTTTTCCGGGACAAGCTCACGAGCAGTACTTC. Translation gives CASSFPGQAHEQYF.

The chain has TRBV7-2 and TRBJ1-5, with 9 positions matching TRBD1. Germline loops: CDR1 SGHTA, CDR2 FQGNSA. The CDR3 covers 17 residues. Trimming at V came to 3 bases and at J to 5 bases, leaving 11 bases not matched to a gene. Here the CDR3 DNA reads TGTGCCAGCAGCTTCGGGACAGGGAGGTTAAGGGATCAGCCCCAGCATTTT. Translated, it gives CASSFGTGRLRDQPQHF.

The V call is TRBV6-1, the J call TRBJ1-1, with D possibly being TRBD1 (6 bases). V was pared by 3 bases and J by 5 bases, with 19 bases between. CDR3 length: 16 residues. Germline V gene lookup returns CDR1 MNHNS and CDR2 SASEGT. CDR3 sequence reads: CASSDRRGGVLTEAFF. The CDR3 nucleotides read TGTGCCAGCAGTGACCGGCGCGGGGGCGTGTTGACTGAAGCTTTCTTT.

The genes are TRBV6-5 and TRBJ1-4; 9 nucleotides line up with TRBD1. Germline trimming cut 5 bases from V and 7 bases from J; bases unmatched to any gene: 5. CDR3 length: 14 residues. Germline CDR1 MNHEY, CDR2 SVGAGI. The CDR3 region has the DNA TGTGCCAGCAGTATTACAGGGGGCGGTGAAAAACTGTTTTTT. It translates to CASSITGGGEKLFF.